The clone carrying this TCR beta chain was detected a few times. The antigen is undetermined. Quantitative 5'-RACE with molecular barcodes generated TCR beta libraries. TCRdb re-called the 5' RACE reads through MiXCR, storing one row per CDR3 protein. The table lists some 150,000 distinct CDR3 sequences, approximately 44% of them singletons. These data belong to a study of CD8 T cells in ankylosing spondylitis. Study-level points and caveats: From matched ankylosing spondylitis synovial fluid, disease-linked clones were reportedly recovered at significantly enriched levels.

V lost 4 bases, J lost 3 bases, and 9 bases stayed unmatched. The CDR3 is made up of 17 amino acids. Germline V gene lookup returns CDR1 MGHRA and CDR2 YSYEKL. Sequencing input: synovial fluid, either unsorted or a sorted T cell fraction (not recorded which). This sequence originates from a male donor with ankylosing spondylitis. This rearrangement joins TRBV4-1 to TRBJ2-5; 12 bases are shared with TRBD2. The CDR3 nucleotides read TGCGCCAGCAGCCCCCGGACTAGCGGGATAGTCGAAGAGACCCAGTACTTC. It translates to CASSPRTSGIVEETQYF.